Shown below are 27 T cell receptor beta chains from a single sample sequenced in a study of cytomegalovirus exposure and HLA in healthy donors. PCR used 60 Vbeta primers and 13 Jbeta primers. Libraries were prepared by immunoSEQ multiplex PCR; TCRdb keeps only in-frame clonotypes and omits some of them. Of about 130,000 clones in the sample, approximately 82% are singletons; the top ten hold approximately 2.6%. Sequencing input: PBMCs. The source is a boy aged 2 to 10 in good health and CMV-seronegative.

Here the CDR3 DNA reads TGTGCCAGCTCTCAGCGGGAGGGTTACGAGCAGTACGTC. It translates to CASSQREGYEQYV. The chain links TRBV7-9 to TRBJ2-7; 10 bases line up with TRBD2. This CDR3 comprises 13 residues. The V gene end was trimmed by 8 bases and the J gene end by 4 bases; junction bases not matched to a gene: 5. Germline values: CDR1 SEHNR, CDR2 FQNEAQ (reference sequence).

This chain joins TRBV2 and TRBJ2-5; possibly TRBD1 for D (5 bases). Germline assignment: CDR1 SNHLY and CDR2 FYNNEI. V shed 7 bases and J shed 5 bases, with 17 bases lying between them. This CDR3 is 14 amino acids long. This chain's CDR3 is CASTSKGRDETQYF. The DNA of the CDR3 is TGTGCCAGCACCTCTAAGGGCAGGGATGAGACCCAGTACTTC.

The V gene is TRBV25-1, the J gene TRBJ2-4, with D maybe TRBD2 (6 bases). CDR1 MGHDK and CDR2 SYGVNS come from the germline V gene. The CDR3 consists of 15 residues. With 5 bases removed from V and 3 bases from J, the gap between germline ends came to 14 bases. The CDR3 protein is CASSPPGVGKNIQYF. CDR3 bases: TGTGCCAGCAGTCCTCCGGGGGTGGGCAAAAACATTCAGTACTTC.

This clone has just a few counts. J is TRBJ1-1 and V is TRBV6-5, with D perhaps matching TRBD1 (6 bases). Germline assignment: CDR1 MNHEY and CDR2 SVGAGI. This CDR3 spans 14 amino acids. V was pared by 5 bases and J by 1 base, with 11 bases between. The CDR3 spells CASSKGGANTEAFF. Here the CDR3 DNA reads TGTGCCAGCAGTAAGGGGGGGGCGAACACTGAAGCTTTCTTT.

The chain links TRBV5-4 to TRBJ1-1; possible D gene TRBD1, 5 bases. The germline V and J ends were trimmed by 0 bases and 4 bases, with 13 bases remaining between them. The CDR3 spans 15 residues. The germline V gene has CDR1 SGHNT and CDR2 YYREEE (reference sequence). CDR3 in amino acids: CASSLDQGWGTEAFF. CDR3 bases: TGTGCCAGCAGCTTGGATCAGGGATGGGGCACTGAAGCTTTCTTT.

The rearrangement uses TRBV4-1 and TRBJ1-1, with D possibly TRBD1 on 6 matching bases. CDR3 length equals 14 residues. The V gene's germline CDR1 is MGHRA and CDR2 YSYEKL. Trimming stripped 4 bases from V and 3 bases from J, with 12 bases between. This chain's CDR3 is CASSPSTGYTEAFF. CDR3 DNA: TGCGCCAGCAGCCCATCCACAGGGTACACTGAAGCTTTCTTT.

The chain combines TRBV7-3 with TRBJ2-3; possibly TRBD1 for D (6 bases). This CDR3 spans 16 amino acids. Germline loops: CDR1 SGHTA, CDR2 FQGTGA. V lost 2 bases and J lost 0, with 12 bases in between. For the CDR3, the DNA is TGTGCCAGCAGCTTACACCCGGACAGTAGCACAGATACGCAGTATTTT. Translating gives CASSLHPDSSTDTQYF.

The chain carries TRBV21-1 and TRBJ1-4; TRBD1 is the table's D call and was not checked against the DNA. TRBV21-1 is marked as a pseudogene. This CDR3 has 20 amino acids. CDR3 coding DNA: TGTGCCAGCAGCAAAGCAAACAGGGACAGGGAGCAAGCAACTAATGAAAAACTGTTTTTT. Protein sequence: CASSKANRDREQATNEKLFF.

This clone showed up just a few times. The chain has TRBV4-2 and TRBJ2-1, with TRBD2 matching over 8 bases. CDR1 is LGHNA and CDR2 is YNFKEQ in the germline V gene. Germline trimming cut 1 base from V and 5 bases from J; bases unmatched to any gene: 7. The CDR3 has 16 amino acids. In nucleotides, the CDR3 is TGTGCCAGCAGCCAAGTAGGTAGCGGGGTGAACAATGAGCAGTTCTTC. Protein: CASSQVGSGVNNEQFF.

The gene calls are TRBV5-4 and TRBJ1-1, with 8 bases fitting TRBD1. From germline, CDR1 is SGHNT and CDR2 YYREEE (reference sequence). V gave up 4 bases and J gave up 4 bases; unmatched junction bases: 6. The CDR3 length is 14 residues. The CDR3 sequence is CASSDTGGSTEAFF. The CDR3 DNA is TGTGCCAGCAGCGATACAGGGGGTAGCACTGAAGCTTTCTTT. The whole variable domain, filled in from reference TRBV5-4 and TRBJ1-1, reads ETGVTQSPTHLIKTRGQQVTLRCSSQSGHNTVSWYQQALGQGPQFIFQYYREEENGRGNFPPRFSGLQFPNYSSELNVNALELDDSALYLCASSDTGGSTEAFFGQGTRLTVV.

The rearrangement links TRBV5-4 to TRBJ2-7, with 10 bases matching TRBD1. The length of the CDR3 is 17 residues. V trimming: 4 bases; J trimming: 5 bases; junction bases outside the gene matches: 15. CDR1 and CDR2 (germline): SGHNT, YYREEE (reference sequence). The CDR3 loop reads CASSIGQGGALDHEQYF. CDR3 coding DNA: TGTGCCAGCAGCATTGGACAGGGGGGAGCTCTAGATCACGAGCAGTACTTC.

The chain has TRBV18 and TRBJ2-3; 12 bases agree with TRBD2. This CDR3 region has 16 residues. Germline V lookup: CDR1 KGHSH, CDR2 LQKENI. Trimming at V came to 5 bases and at J to 5 bases, leaving 8 bases not matched to a gene. The CDR3 loop is CASSATSGGSEDTQYF. Written as DNA, the CDR3 is TGTGCCAGCTCAGCGACTAGCGGGGGATCTGAAGATACGCAGTATTTT.

This chain connects TRBV19 to TRBJ2-3, with D maybe TRBD1 (6 bases). Germline lookup yields CDR1 LNHDA and CDR2 SQIVND (reference sequence). This CDR3 region has 14 residues. Trimming took off 0 bases at V and 4 bases at J, with 8 bases between the two ends. CDR3 in amino acids: CASSIDRGSDTQYF. The CDR3 DNA is TGTGCCAGTAGTATAGACAGGGGATCAGATACGCAGTATTTT.

The rearrangement joins TRBV5-6 to TRBJ1-2; 8 nucleotides agree with TRBD1. In germline, CDR1 is SGHDT, CDR2 YYEEEE. J lost 2 bases, V lost 4 bases, and 10 bases had no gene match. The CDR3 runs 16 residues. The CDR3 region has the DNA TGTGCCAGCAGCACCTTGAGACAGGGGCTGAACTATGGCTACACCTTC. This sequence encodes CASSTLRQGLNYGYTF.

The V gene is TRBV6-5, the J gene TRBJ2-1; TRBD1 is a possible D gene (5 bases). With 4 bases removed from V and 4 bases from J, the gap between germline ends came to 8 bases. Germline loops: CDR1 MNHEY, CDR2 SVGAGI. This CDR3 is 13 amino acids long. CDR3 protein: CASSFNRYNEQFF. CDR3 nucleotides: TGTGCCAGCAGTTTCAACAGGTACAATGAGCAGTTCTTC.

The chain uses TRBV21-1 and TRBJ1-5; the tabulated D call, TRBD1, remains unverified against the DNA. TRBV21-1 is reported as a pseudogene. The CDR3 runs to 16 residues. The DNA of the CDR3 is TGTGCCAGCAGATCCGGACAGCCCTATATTCAGGGGCCCCAGCATTTT. The encoded protein is CASRSGQPYIQGPQHF.

The rearrangement links TRBV5-6 to TRBJ2-1, with D tentatively TRBD1 (6 bases). The V gene lost 0 bases and the J gene lost 3 bases, with 10 bases spanning the gap. The CDR3 is 15 residues long. The germline gives CDR1 SGHDT, CDR2 YYEEEE. The CDR3 DNA follows: TGTGCCAGCAGCTTGGCCGGGACAAACTACAATGAGCAGTTCTTC. It yields the protein CASSLAGTNYNEQFF.

The chain links TRBV28 to TRBJ1-2; 9 bases map to TRBD1. The germline gives CDR1 MDHEN, CDR2 SYDVKM. V shed 4 bases and J 8 bases; nucleotides not matched to a gene: 8. This CDR3 region has 14 residues. The CDR3 sequence is CASSSPDRGGGYTF. The CDR3 DNA reads as TGTGCCAGCAGTTCCCCCGACAGGGGGGGAGGCTACACCTTC.

The chain is built from TRBV9 and TRBJ2-2; 9 bases are a match to TRBD1. CDR3 length: 16 amino acids. The V and J ends lost 2 bases and 5 bases, in that order; junction bases with no gene match: 7. Germline V gives CDR1 SGDLS, CDR2 YYNGEE. The CDR3 nucleotides are TGTGCCAGCAGCGTGGGGACAGGGAAGGTGACCGGGGAGCTGTTTTTT. This codes for CASSVGTGKVTGELFF.

The rearrangement joins TRBV7-8 to TRBJ2-7; D may be TRBD1 (5 bases). Trimming took 1 base from V and 1 from J, leaving 8 bases between them. CDR1 and CDR2 from the germline V gene are SGHVS and FQNEAQ. The CDR3 length is 14 residues. CDR3 sequence (DNA): TGTGCCAGCAGCTTAGGGAGACAGTCCTACGAGCAGTACGTC. It codes for CASSLGRQSYEQYV.

This rearrangement joins TRBV7-9 to TRBJ1-6; D is perhaps TRBD1 (6 bases). This CDR3 is built from 16 residues. Germline V CDR1 and CDR2: SEHNR, FQNEAQ (reference sequence). V shed 3 bases and J shed 2 bases, with 11 bases lying between them. The CDR3 coding sequence is TGTGCCAGCAGCTTCCTTAAGGGGGCCTATAATTCACCCCTCCACTTT. It specifies CASSFLKGAYNSPLHF.

The chain has TRBV7-9 and TRBJ1-1; D may be TRBD1 (5 bases). CDR1 and CDR2 (germline): SEHNR, FQNEAQ (reference sequence). The CDR3 extends over 13 amino acids. The CDR3 DNA sequence: TGTTCCGTCGGCGGGGCCATGAACACTGAAGCTTTCTTT. It specifies CSVGGAMNTEAFF.

The chain links TRBV15 to TRBJ1-5, with a weak D call TRBD1 (5 bases). Germline CDR1 is LNHNV and CDR2 is YYDKDF (reference sequence). Trimming removed 0 bases at V and 7 bases at J, with 10 bases between. This CDR3 comprises 14 residues. This CDR3 reads CATSRDRRGQPQHF. The CDR3, as DNA: TGTGCCACCAGCAGAGATAGGAGGGGACAGCCCCAGCATTTT.

V is TRBV30 and J is TRBJ2-7; 9 bases fit TRBD1. The germline gives CDR1 GTSNPN, CDR2 SVGIG (reference sequence). CDR3 length: 15 amino acids. The V and J ends lost 0 bases and 3 bases, in that order; junction bases with no gene match: 6. DNA of the CDR3: TGTGCCTGGAGTGTGAGAGGGGGACAGGGCTACGAGCAGTACTTC. Residues: CAWSVRGGQGYEQYF.

The chain recombines TRBV7-2 with TRBJ1-1; no clear D gene. Germline-derived CDR1 and CDR2 are SGHTA and FQGNSA. CDR3 length: 15 amino acids. V dropped 0 bases and J dropped 0 bases, with 8 bases sitting between them. The CDR3 DNA is TGTGCCAGCAGCTTAGCGGGCAGGTTGAACACTGAAGCTTTCTTT. This sequence encodes CASSLAGRLNTEAFF.

This clone was seen a single time. J is TRBJ2-5 and V is TRBV15, with a possible D match to TRBD2 (6 bases). CDR1 is LNHNV, CDR2 YYDKDF, per germline (reference sequence). The CDR3 is 16 amino acids. Trimming stripped 3 bases from V and 4 bases from J, with 18 bases between. CDR3: CATSSPGRRGGETQYF. DNA of the CDR3: TGTGCCACCAGCAGTCCAGGTCGAAGGGGAGGAGAGACCCAGTACTTC.

The V and J genes are TRBV21-1 and TRBJ1-4. TRBV21-1 is flagged as a pseudogene. The CDR3 has 16 residues. The CDR3 coding sequence is TGTGCCAGCAGGTGCCGGGGGGATCGGGCTGAAGGGAAACTGTTTTTT. Translation: CASRCRGDRAEGKLFF.